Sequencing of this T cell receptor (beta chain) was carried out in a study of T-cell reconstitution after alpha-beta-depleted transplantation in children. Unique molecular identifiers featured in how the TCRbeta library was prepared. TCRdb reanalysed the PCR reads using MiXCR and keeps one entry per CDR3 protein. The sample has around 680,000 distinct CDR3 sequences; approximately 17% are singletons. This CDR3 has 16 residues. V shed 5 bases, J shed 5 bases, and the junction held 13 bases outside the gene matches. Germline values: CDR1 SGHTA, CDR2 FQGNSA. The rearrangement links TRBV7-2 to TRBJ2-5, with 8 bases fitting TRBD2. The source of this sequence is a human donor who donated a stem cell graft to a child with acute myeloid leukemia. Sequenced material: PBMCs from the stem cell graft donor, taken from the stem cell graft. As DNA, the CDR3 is TGTGCCAGCAGCCGCCTATCGGGGGGGTCGTGGGAGACCCAGTACTTC. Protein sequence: CASSRLSGGSWETQYF.